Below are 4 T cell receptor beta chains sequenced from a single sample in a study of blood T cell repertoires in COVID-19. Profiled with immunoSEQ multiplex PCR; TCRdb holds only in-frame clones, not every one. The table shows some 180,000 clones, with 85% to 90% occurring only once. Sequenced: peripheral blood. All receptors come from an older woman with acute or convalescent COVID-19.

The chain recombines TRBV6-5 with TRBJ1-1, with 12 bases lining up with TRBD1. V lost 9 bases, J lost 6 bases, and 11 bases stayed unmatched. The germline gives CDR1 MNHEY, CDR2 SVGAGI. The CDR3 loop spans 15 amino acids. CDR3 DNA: TGTGCCAGGGATGCCCTGGGACAGGGGGCGTCTGAAGCTTTCTTT. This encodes CARDALGQGASEAFF.

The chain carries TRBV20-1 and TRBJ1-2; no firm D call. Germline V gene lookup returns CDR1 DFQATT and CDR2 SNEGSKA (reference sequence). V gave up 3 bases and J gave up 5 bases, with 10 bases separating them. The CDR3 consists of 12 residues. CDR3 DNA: TGCAGTGCTAGTTTTACTCGGTATGGCTACACCTTC. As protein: CSASFTRYGYTF.

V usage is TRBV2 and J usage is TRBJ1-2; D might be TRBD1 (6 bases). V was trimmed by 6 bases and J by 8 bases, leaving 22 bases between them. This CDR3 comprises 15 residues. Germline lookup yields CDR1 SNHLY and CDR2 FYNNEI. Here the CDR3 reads CASSPGGRGSGGYTF. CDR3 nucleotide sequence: TGTGCCAGCAGCCCCGGTGGAAGGGGGTCGGGAGGCTACACCTTC.

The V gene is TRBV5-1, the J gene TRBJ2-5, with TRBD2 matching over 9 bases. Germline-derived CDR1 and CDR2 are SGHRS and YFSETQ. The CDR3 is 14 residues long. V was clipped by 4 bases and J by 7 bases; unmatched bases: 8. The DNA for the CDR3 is TGCGCCAGCAGCCCTCCTAGCGGGATGGGGACCCAGTACTTC. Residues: CASSPPSGMGTQYF.